The clone carrying this TCR beta chain appeared many times. From the PCR reads, TCRdb called clonotypes with MiXCR, one entry per CDR3 protein. The table lists approximately 97,000 distinct CDR3 sequences, 51% of them singletons, with 9.5% to 15% in the top ten. The sample originates from a study of CDR3 diversity in severe acne. The trim removed 1 base at V and 8 bases at J, leaving 6 bases unmatched. The CDR3 totals 15 residues. Germline V gene lookup returns CDR1 SGHDT and CDR2 YYEEEE. This TCR was recovered from a male donor with acne. The material sequenced was blood. The chain uses TRBV5-6 and TRBJ2-1, with 10 bases identical to TRBD2. For the CDR3, the DNA is TGTGCCAGCAGCTTGCAACTAGCGGGATTAGATGAGCAGTTCTTC. This translates into CASSLQLAGLDEQFF.